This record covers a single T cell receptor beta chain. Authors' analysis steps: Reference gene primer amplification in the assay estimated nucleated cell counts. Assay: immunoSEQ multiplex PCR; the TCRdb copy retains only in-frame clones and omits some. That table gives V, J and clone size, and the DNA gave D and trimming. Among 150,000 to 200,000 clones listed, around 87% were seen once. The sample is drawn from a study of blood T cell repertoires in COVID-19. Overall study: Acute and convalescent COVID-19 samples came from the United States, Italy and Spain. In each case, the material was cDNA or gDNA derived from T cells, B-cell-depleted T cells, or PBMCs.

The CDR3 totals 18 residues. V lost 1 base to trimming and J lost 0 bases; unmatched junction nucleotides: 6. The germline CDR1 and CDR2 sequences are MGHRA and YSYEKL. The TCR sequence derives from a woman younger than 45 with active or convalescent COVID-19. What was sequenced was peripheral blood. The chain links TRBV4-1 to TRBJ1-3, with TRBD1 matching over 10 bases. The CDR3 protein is CASSQVIGTGVSGNTIYF. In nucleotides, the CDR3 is TGCGCCAGCAGCCAAGTGATAGGGACAGGGGTCTCTGGAAACACCATATATTTT.